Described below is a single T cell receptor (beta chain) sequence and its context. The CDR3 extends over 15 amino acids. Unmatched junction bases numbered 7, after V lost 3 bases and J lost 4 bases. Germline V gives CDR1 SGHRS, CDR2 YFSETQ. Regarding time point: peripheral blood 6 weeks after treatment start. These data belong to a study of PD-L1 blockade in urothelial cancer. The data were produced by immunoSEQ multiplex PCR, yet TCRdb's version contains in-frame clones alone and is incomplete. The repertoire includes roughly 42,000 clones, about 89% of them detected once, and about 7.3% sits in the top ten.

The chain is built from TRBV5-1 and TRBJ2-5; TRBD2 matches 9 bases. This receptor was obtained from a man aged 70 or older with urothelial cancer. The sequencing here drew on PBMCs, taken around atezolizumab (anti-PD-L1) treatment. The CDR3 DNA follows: TGCGCCAGCAGCTACCAGGGACTAGCAGCAGAGACCCAGTACTTC. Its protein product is CASSYQGLAAETQYF.